Listed below are T cell receptor beta chains from one sample, sequenced in a study of patients and donors after allogeneic stem cell transplantation. TCRdb redid the calling of the RT-PCR reads with MiXCR, one entry per CDR3 protein. Of around 150,000 distinct CDR3 sequences listed, 37% are singletons. Sequenced sample: blood, either unsorted or a sorted T cell fraction (not recorded which). The receptor set was obtained from a human donor who was either an allogeneic HSCT recipient or a stem cell or donor lymphocyte infusion donor (not recorded which). It is not recorded whose cells these are; they may come from a transplant donor. CDR3s include the opening cysteine and the closing phenylalanine or tryptophan. The order of the fields is CDR3 DNA, CDR3 protein, clone size, D gene, V gene, J gene. The D gene is left open where the match is weak. Expanded clones get a size class; other rows say once, few or many, or leave the size out.

TGTGCCACCGGGCCGGCCAAAAATGAAAAGCTGTTTTTT,CATGPAKNEKLFF,-,-,TRBV12-3/TRBV12-4,TRBJ1-4
TGTGCCATACTAAACCCGGGACAGAGAAACACCGGGGAGCTGTTTTTT,CAILNPGQRNTGELFF,-,TRBD1,TRBV10-3,TRBJ2-2
TGTGCCAGCAGCCCCACGACCGCGGGGACCGGGGAGCTGTTTTTT,CASSPTTAGTGELFF,-,-,TRBV7-3,TRBJ2-2
TGTGCCAGCAGCCCCAGCCGGACCCGACCCGGGGAGCTGTTTTTT,CASSPSRTRPGELFF,once,-,TRBV11-3,TRBJ2-2
TGTGCCAGCAGTTGGCAGGGACCAGGGGGGCCCCAGCATTTT,CASSWQGPGGPQHF,-,TRBD1,TRBV12-3/TRBV12-4,TRBJ1-5
TGTGCCAGCAGTGAATATCGGGGTCCTTATAATTCACCCCTCCACTTT,CASSEYRGPYNSPLHF,-,-,TRBV25-1,TRBJ1-6
TGTGCCAGCAGCCTCCGGACAGCTAACTATGGCTACACCTTC,CASSLRTANYGYTF,few,-,TRBV9,TRBJ1-2
TGTGCCAGCAGTTCCGACAGCTCTAACTATGGCTACACCTTC,CASSSDSSNYGYTF,-,-,TRBV7-2,TRBJ1-2
TGTGCCAGCAGCGTAGATACACACTCTGGAAACACCATATATTTT,CASSVDTHSGNTIYF,-,-,TRBV9,TRBJ1-3
TGTGCCAGCAGTTTAGGGAAGCTCGACCAGCCCCAGCATTTT,CASSLGKLDQPQHF,-,-,TRBV12-3/TRBV12-4,TRBJ1-5
TGCAGTGCTAGGATTAGCGGGCCATCAGATACGCAGTATTTT,CSARISGPSDTQYF,-,TRBD2,TRBV20-1,TRBJ2-3
TGTGCCAGCCTTAAGGGTTGGCAAGAGACCCAGTACTTC,CASLKGWQETQYF,-,-,TRBV12-3/TRBV12-4,TRBJ2-5
TGTGCCAGCAGCCAAGACTCGCGGGCTGGTGGCTACACCTTC,CASSQDSRAGGYTF,many,-,TRBV14,TRBJ1-2
TGTGCCTGGAGTCAGGGGAACACTGAAGCTTTCTTT,CAWSQGNTEAFF,-,-,TRBV30,TRBJ1-1
TGTGCCAGCAGTTTGGGGCAGACCGGGGAGCTGTTTTTT,CASSLGQTGELFF,few,-,TRBV27,TRBJ2-2
TGTGCCAGCAGTTTTGGGGCAACTGGGACAGACTATAATTCACCCCTCCACTTT,CASSFGATGTDYNSPLHF,-,TRBD1,TRBV12-3/TRBV12-4,TRBJ1-6
TGTGCTAGCAGCTTGGCAGGGGGCAAGACCCAGTACTTC,CASSLAGGKTQYF,few,TRBD1,TRBV7-7,TRBJ2-5
TGTGCCACCAGTGATTTGGGGGGCTTGGATACGCAGTATTTT,CATSDLGGLDTQYF,-,-,TRBV24-1,TRBJ2-3
TGTGCCAGCAGTTTAGACCTGAGACAGGAAGAGACCCAGTACTTC,CASSLDLRQEETQYF,few,-,TRBV12-3/TRBV12-4,TRBJ2-5
TGTGCCAGCAGCCCTAGCGGGGGGGCTTCGGAGACCCAGTACTTC,CASSPSGGASETQYF,-,TRBD2,TRBV9,TRBJ2-5
TGCGCCAGCAGCTTGATGGGGGGGTCCTACAATGAGCAGTTCTTC,CASSLMGGSYNEQFF,few,TRBD2,TRBV5-1,TRBJ2-1
TGTGCCAGCAGTGAAACGGGGTCACCAATCGCCTTC,CASSETGSPIAF,few,-,TRBV2,TRBJ2-7
TGTGCCAGCAGCTTAGCTCTTGGGGCAGGGGAATCACCCCTCCACTTT,CASSLALGAGESPLHF,-,-,TRBV7-8,TRBJ1-6
TGCGCCAGCAGCTTGGAGGGTTCCGAGACCCAGTACTTC,CASSLEGSETQYF,once,-,TRBV5-1,TRBJ2-5
TGTGCAACCGGGACTAGCGGTCGAAGCGGAGAGACCCAGTACTTC,CATGTSGRSGETQYF,-,TRBD2,TRBV7-7,TRBJ2-5
TGTGCCGACCAGACAGGGGTCTACGAGCAGTACTTC,CADQTGVYEQYF,-,TRBD1,TRBV12-3/TRBV12-4,TRBJ2-7
TGTGCCAGCAGTTTCCCAGGGCCTAGCACAGATACGCAGTATTTT,CASSFPGPSTDTQYF,-,-,TRBV12-3/TRBV12-4,TRBJ2-3
TGTGCCAGCAGCCCCCACCCATATAGCAATCAGCCCCAGCATTTT,CASSPHPYSNQPQHF,-,-,TRBV11-2,TRBJ1-5
TGCAGTGCTAGTGGGGGCCAGGCGATGAACACTGAAGCTTTCTTT,CSASGGQAMNTEAFF,-,-,TRBV20-1,TRBJ1-1
TGCGCCAGCAGCCAAGATATGGGACTAGCCATCCCAGATACGCAGTATTTT,CASSQDMGLAIPDTQYF,-,TRBD2,TRBV4-3,TRBJ2-3
TGTGCCAGCAGCCTGGGACAGCCGATAGTCAAAGGAAACACCATATATTTT,CASSLGQPIVKGNTIYF,-,TRBD1,TRBV5-6,TRBJ1-3
TGCGCCAGCAGCGGCACCGGGACAAAGAATGAAAAACTGTTTTTT,CASSGTGTKNEKLFF,-,-,TRBV5-1,TRBJ1-4
TGTGCCAGCATGGGACAGAAGTTCACCGGGGAGCTGTTTTTT,CASMGQKFTGELFF,-,TRBD1,TRBV25-1,TRBJ2-2
TGCAGCGTTGTGGAGGGCGATACGCAGTATTTT,CSVVEGDTQYF,-,-,TRBV29-1,TRBJ2-3
TGCAGTGCTAGAGATAAGGATTACGGTCAAGAGACCCAGTACTTC,CSARDKDYGQETQYF,-,-,TRBV20-1,TRBJ2-5
TGTGCCAGCAGCCCTTCCGGGCAGCGGGGGGGATTCCGGAACATTCAGTACTTC,CASSPSGQRGGFRNIQYF,few,TRBD2,TRBV4-2,TRBJ2-4
TGCAGTGCCGGGACTACTTTCTCCAATGAGCAGTTCTTC,CSAGTTFSNEQFF,-,TRBD2,TRBV20-1,TRBJ2-1
TGTGCCAGCAGTGGACACGGACGTTCACCCCTCCACTTT,CASSGHGRSPLHF,-,-,TRBV28,TRBJ1-6
TGTGCCAGCAGCTTAGTGAGCCAAGAGACCCAGTACTTC,CASSLVSQETQYF,-,-,TRBV7-3,TRBJ2-5
TGTGCCAGCAGCTTAGTAGCAGGTCAAAGCAATCAGCCCCAGCATTTT,CASSLVAGQSNQPQHF,-,-,TRBV7-2,TRBJ1-5
TGTGCCAGCGGAAGGAGGGAGGGAACCTACGAGCAGTACTTC,CASGRREGTYEQYF,-,TRBD2,TRBV27,TRBJ2-7